Presented here are 6 T cell receptor beta chains from one specimen sequenced in a study of blood T cells in healthy people across ages. A J-beta primer mix and a sample-barcoded 5' primer were used in a second PCR of about 7 to 11 cycles. Each CDR3 protein gets one entry after TCRdb re-called the 5' RACE reads with MiXCR. The sample shows more than 750,000 distinct CDR3 sequences, about 28% of them seen only once. These data were also reused for a study on T cells of mothers and their children.

The sample was blood. The receptor set was obtained from a middle-aged woman in good health.

With regard to this clonotype: Possible read error: a much larger clone is one base away. This sequence joins TRBV10-3 and TRBJ2-1, with D unclear. This CDR3 has 12 amino acids. CDR1 ENHRY and CDR2 SYGVKD come from the germline V gene. CDR3 residues: CAIGPADNEHFF. CDR3 coding DNA: TGTGCCATCGGGCCTGCCGACAATGAGCATTTCTTC.

The sample holds a few counts of this clonotype. This chain connects TRBV19 to TRBJ2-1, with no clear D. V was pared by 3 bases and J by 6 bases, with 6 bases between. This CDR3 has 12 amino acids. The germline gives CDR1 LNHDA, CDR2 SQIVND (reference sequence). For the CDR3, the DNA is TGTGCCAGTAGTATCCCTTTCAATGAGCAGTTCTTC. Its translation: CASSIPFNEQFF.

This clonotype came up a few times. This chain connects TRBV5-4 to TRBJ2-3, with a possible D match to TRBD1 (6 bases). Trimming removed 0 bases from V and 7 bases from J, with 12 bases in between. Germline V gene data show CDR1 as SGHNT and CDR2 as YYREEE (reference sequence). This CDR3 region has 14 residues. CDR3 region: CASSLAGAQNTQYF. CDR3 coding DNA: TGTGCCAGCAGCTTGGCAGGGGCGCAGAATACGCAGTATTTT.

This clonotype was counted between two and nine times. The gene calls are TRBV27 and TRBJ2-2; D perhaps matches TRBD1 (6 bases). CDR3 length: 18 residues. CDR1 and CDR2 (germline): MNHEY, SMNVEV (reference sequence). Trimming left V 0 bases short and J 4 bases short, with 18 bases between. The CDR3 region has the DNA TGTGCCAGCAGTTTATCTCCTGCGGCAGGGGTGGTCACCGGGGAGCTGTTTTTT. The encoded protein is CASSLSPAAGVVTGELFF.

Comment on this clonotype: This may arise from a read error, as a much more abundant clone is one base away. The chain links TRBV7-6 to TRBJ1-5; D gene ambiguous. The CDR3 has 13 amino acids. Per the germline V gene, CDR1 is SGHVS and CDR2 is FNYEAQ. V was trimmed by 4 bases and J by 9 bases, leaving 13 bases between them. The CDR3 loop is CASSWNTYRPQHF. The DNA for the CDR3 is TGTGCCAGCAGCTGGAACACTTATCGGCCCCAGCATTTT.

This chain joins TRBV29-1 and TRBJ1-1, with 11 bases identical to TRBD1. The germline CDR1 and CDR2 sequences are SQVTM and ANQGSEA. The junction had 9 bases not matched to a gene; V was cut back by 4 bases and J by 5 bases. This CDR3 contains 15 residues. The CDR3 DNA reads TGCAGCGTTGTAGGGACAGGGGGTTGGAGGACTGAAGCTTTCTTT. Its translation: CSVVGTGGWRTEAFF.